This T cell receptor beta chain was identified during a study of T cells after posttransplantation cyclophosphamide. Concerning this clone itself: Its antigen is currently unknown.

Germline V CDR1 and CDR2: WSHSY, SAAADI. The germline V and J ends were trimmed by 9 bases and 1 base, with 22 bases remaining between them. The CDR3 sequence is 16 residues long. Regarding the study as a whole: Donor CD8+ memory clones often dominated recipient blood repertoires at later times. After PTCy, TRB diversity resembled that of CNI/methotrexate controls.

Measured with immunoSEQ multiplex PCR; TCRdb has only the in-frame clones, and not every one. The repertoire holds tens of thousands of clones, roughly nine tenths seen once, with 3% to 3.5% in the top ten. The TCR originated in a woman in her forties or fifties in good health and a related stem cell transplant donor. V and J are TRBV10-2 and TRBJ2-7, with D perhaps TRBD1 (6 bases). Sequences were obtained from PBMCs. The CDR3: CASQKNPDRTSYEQYF. CDR3 nucleotide sequence: TGCGCCAGTCAAAAAAACCCTGACAGGACGTCCTACGAGCAGTACTTC.